The 21 T cell receptor beta chains reported below all come from one sample, sequenced in a study of blood T cells in healthy people across ages. PCR was performed a second time for about 7 to 12 cycles using a sample-barcoded 5' primer and a J-beta primer mix. TCRdb analysed the 5' RACE reads with MiXCR anew, one entry per CDR3 protein. In the table there are about 1,500,000 distinct CDR3 sequences, roughly 40% of which are singletons. The sequencing input was blood. These receptors came from a woman between 18 and 29 years old in good health.

This chain links TRBV5-1 with TRBJ2-7; tentatively, D is TRBD1 or TRBD2 (5 bases each). The CDR3 has 15 amino acids. V lost 0 bases to trimming and J lost 5 bases, with 15 bases between them. The germline gives CDR1 SGHRS, CDR2 YFSETQ. The CDR3 here is CASSLGTPGPDEQYF. The CDR3 region has the DNA TGCGCCAGCAGCTTGGGGACCCCGGGACCTGACGAGCAGTACTTC.

V and J are TRBV12-3 or TRBV12-4 and TRBJ2-3; no reliable D call. The germline V and J ends were trimmed by 1 base and 7 bases, with 9 bases remaining between them. The CDR3 extends over 13 amino acids. CDR3 residues: CASSLGSPNTQYF. CDR3 sequence (DNA): TGTGCCAGCAGTTTAGGGAGCCCGAATACGCAGTATTTT.

V usage is TRBV20-1 and J usage is TRBJ1-2; TRBD1 aligns across 12 bases. V lost 3 bases and J lost 7; bases outside the gene matches: 12. CDR1 is DFQATT and CDR2 is SNEGSKA in the germline V gene (reference sequence). The CDR3 has 16 residues. The CDR3 protein is CSARGAGTGGVFGYTF. Here the CDR3 DNA reads TGCAGTGCTAGGGGTGCCGGGACAGGGGGCGTTTTTGGCTACACCTTC.

The chain recombines TRBV5-6 with TRBJ2-5; D not certain. Germline loops: CDR1 SGHDT, CDR2 YYEEEE. V lost 4 bases, J lost 2 bases, and 15 bases lay in between. The CDR3 runs to 15 residues. The CDR3 reads CASSPSGDKQETQYF. The CDR3 coding sequence is TGTGCCAGCAGCCCTTCAGGTGACAAGCAAGAGACCCAGTACTTC.

CDR3: CASSEHEGRYGYTF. CDR3 nucleotide sequence: TGTGCCAGCAGTGAGCATGAGGGGCGTTATGGCTACACCTTC. The rearrangement joins TRBV2 to TRBJ1-2, with D possibly matching TRBD1 (5 bases). V dropped 3 bases and J dropped 5 bases, with 13 bases sitting between them. This CDR3 is built from 14 residues. CDR1 is SNHLY and CDR2 is FYNNEI in the germline V gene. The full variable domain, in which reference TRBV2 and TRBJ1-2 provide the parts outside the CDR3, is EPEVTQTPSHQVTQMGQEVILRCVPISNHLYFYWYRQILGQKVEFLVSFYNNEISEKSEIFDDQFSVERPDGSNFTLKIRSTKLEDSAMYFCASSEHEGRYGYTFGSGTRLTVV.

The V gene is TRBV2, the J gene TRBJ2-3; no clear D gene. The germline V gene encodes CDR1 SNHLY and CDR2 FYNNEI. The CDR3 sequence is 13 residues long. V was cut by 3 bases and J by 5 bases, with 9 bases left in between. The CDR3 nucleotides are TGTGCCAGCAGTGATTTGGACGGAGATACGCAGTATTTT. Its translation: CASSDLDGDTQYF.

This chain connects TRBV30 to TRBJ2-7; TRBD1 matches 7 bases. V shed 8 bases and J 5 bases; nucleotides not matched to a gene: 6. Germline CDR1 is GTSNPN and CDR2 is SVGIG (reference sequence). CDR3 length: 11 residues. The DNA for the CDR3 is TGTGCCGCTAGGGGGCTTAACGAGCAGTACTTC. Encoded protein: CAARGLNEQYF.

In this sample, this clonotype turned up a few times. The J gene is TRBJ2-5, the V gene TRBV9, with D possibly being TRBD1 or TRBD2 (5 bases each). Trimming left V 4 bases short and J 2 bases short, with 12 bases between. The CDR3 is 14 amino acids. Germline CDR1 SGDLS, CDR2 YYNGEE. In DNA, the CDR3 is TGTGCCAGCAGCACTCGGGACCCTCAAGAGACCCAGTACTTC. Translation: CASSTRDPQETQYF.

This clonotype was counted between two and nine times. One base away lies a much larger clone, so this may be a sequencing read error. The gene calls are TRBV4-2 and TRBJ2-4; TRBD2 matches at 10 bases. Judging by the DNA end, TRBJ2-7 fits better; the J call may be wrong. The germline V gene encodes CDR1 LGHNA and CDR2 YNFKEQ. This CDR3 spans 14 amino acids. As DNA, the CDR3 is TGTGCCAGCAGCCCGGGACTAGCGCGCTACGAGCAGTACTTC. Translation: CASSPGLARYEQYF.

The chain recombines TRBV7-2 with TRBJ2-4; TRBD1 agrees at 9 bases. The DNA end is a closer match to TRBJ2-7, so the J assignment may be wrong. This CDR3 is built from 14 residues. The germline CDR1 and CDR2 sequences are SGHTA and FQGNSA. CDR3 loop: CASSFGDRVGEQYF. The CDR3 DNA reads as TGTGCCAGCAGCTTTGGGGACAGGGTAGGCGAGCAGTACTTC.

This clonotype was detected only a few times. V gene TRBV28 combines with J gene TRBJ2-3, with a possible D match to TRBD2 (5 bases). CDR3 length: 14 residues. The germline V gene has CDR1 MDHEN and CDR2 SYDVKM. The V and J ends lost 3 bases and 3 bases respectively, with 10 bases between them. The CDR3 region is CASSLPLETDTQYF. Written as DNA, the CDR3 is TGTGCCAGCAGTTTGCCACTAGAAACAGATACGCAGTATTTT. The entire variable domain, with the rest obtained from reference TRBV28 and TRBJ2-3, is as follows: DVKVTQSSRYLVKRTGEKVFLECVQDMDHENMFWYRQDPGLGLRLIYFSYDVKMKEKGDIPEGYSVSREKKERFSLILESASTNQTSMYLCASSLPLETDTQYFGPGTRLTVL.

This clonotype occurred once. As DNA, the CDR3 is TGTGCCTGGAGTGGGGGGCCAAACTATGGCTACACCTTC. It is translated as CAWSGGPNYGYTF. This rearrangement joins TRBV30 to TRBJ1-2; D might be TRBD1 (6 bases). There are 13 residues in the CDR3. The germline gives CDR1 GTSNPN, CDR2 SVGIG (reference sequence). Trimming took off 1 base at V and 2 bases at J, with 8 bases between the two ends.

This clonotype was seen a handful of times. The chain uses TRBV7-6 and TRBJ1-1; the D is unclear. The V end lost 4 bases, the J end lost 5 bases, and 11 bases lay between the germline ends. Germline V gene lookup returns CDR1 SGHVS and CDR2 FNYEAQ. The CDR3 totals 13 residues. The CDR3 region has the DNA TGTGCCAGCAGCTATAATATGGAGACTGAAGCTTTCTTT. Amino acids: CASSYNMETEAFF.

The rearrangement uses TRBV9 and TRBJ2-4, with D possibly TRBD2 on 6 matching bases. The germline V and J ends were trimmed by 3 bases and 8 bases, with 18 bases remaining between them. The CDR3 loop spans 15 amino acids. Germline loops: CDR1 SGDLS, CDR2 YYNGEE. The CDR3 bases are TGTGCCAGCAGCGAAGGGGACCCAGGGAGGCACATTCAGTACTTC. This encodes CASSEGDPGRHIQYF.

The chain carries TRBV6-5 and TRBJ1-6; D not certain. Trimming left V 4 bases short and J 7 bases short, with 23 bases between. Germline CDR1 is MNHEY and CDR2 is SVGAGI. The CDR3 has 18 residues. The CDR3 nucleotides read TGTGCCAGCAGTTTTCGAGGGTCCCGGCAGGCGCCAAATTCACCCCTCCACTTT. Residues: CASSFRGSRQAPNSPLHF.

This clonotype has ten or more counts. It may be a read error: a sequence one base away is much more abundant. This sequence joins TRBV14 and TRBJ2-1; tentatively, D is TRBD2 (5 bases). The CDR3 sequence is 16 residues long. Trimming cost V 4 bases and J 8 bases, with 21 bases left between them. Germline V gives CDR1 SGHDN, CDR2 FVKESK. In nucleotides, the CDR3 is TGTGCCAGCAGCCTCCGAGGGTTGGTGTCGACGGATGAGCAGTTCTTC. Translated, it gives CASSLRGLVSTDEQFF. The complete variable domain, with remaining parts taken from reference TRBV14 and TRBJ2-1, reads EAGVTQFPSHSVIEKGQTVTLRCDPISGHDNLYWYRRVMGKEIKFLLHFVKESKQDESGMPNNRFLAERTGGTYSTLKVQPAELEDSGVYFCASSLRGLVSTDEQFFGPGTRLTVL.

Only a few counts were recorded for this clonotype. The V call is TRBV4-2, the J call TRBJ1-5, with 7 bases identical to TRBD1. The length of the CDR3 is 17 residues. The V segment lost 1 base and the J segment 0 bases; nucleotides outside the gene matches: 6. The germline CDR1 and CDR2 sequences are LGHNA and YNFKEQ. CDR3: CASSQGDSPYSNQPQHF. The DNA of the CDR3 is TGTGCCAGCAGCCAAGGGGACAGCCCTTATAGCAATCAGCCCCAGCATTTT.

The rearrangement joins TRBV12-3 or TRBV12-4 to TRBJ2-7; TRBD2 agrees at 9 bases. Trimming removed 3 bases from V and 3 bases from J; junction bases left unmatched: 9. The CDR3 runs to 16 residues. In DNA form, the CDR3 reads TGTGCCAGCAGTTTGGGAAGACTAGCGGCCCACTACGAGCAGTACTTC. Its translation is CASSLGRLAAHYEQYF.

This clonotype has only a few counts. The rearrangement uses TRBV5-1 and TRBJ1-4; a weak D match, TRBD1 (6 bases). The CDR3 length is 13 residues. From germline, CDR1 is SGHRS and CDR2 YFSETQ. Trimming cost V 6 bases and J 7 bases, with 13 bases left between them. This CDR3 is CASTGTGSEKLFF. CDR3 nucleotides: TGCGCCAGCACAGGAACAGGGTCTGAAAAACTGTTTTTT.

The chain couples TRBV4-1 to TRBJ1-6, with D unclear. Trimming removed 0 bases at V and 13 bases at J, with 16 bases between. CDR3 length equals 15 residues. The V gene's germline CDR1 is MGHRA and CDR2 YSYEKL. For the CDR3, the DNA is TGCGCCAGCAGCCAAGAGGGAGGGAGAGGAGCGCCCCTCCACTTT. Translating it yields CASSQEGGRGAPLHF.

The chain combines TRBV5-1 with TRBJ2-7, with D possibly matching TRBD1 (6 bases). The germline gives CDR1 SGHRS, CDR2 YFSETQ. The CDR3 totals 15 residues. The V and J ends lost 3 bases and 3 bases respectively, with 16 bases between them. CDR3 loop: CASSWGPGQIYEQYF. For the CDR3, the DNA is TGCGCCAGCAGCTGGGGTCCTGGACAGATCTACGAGCAGTACTTC.